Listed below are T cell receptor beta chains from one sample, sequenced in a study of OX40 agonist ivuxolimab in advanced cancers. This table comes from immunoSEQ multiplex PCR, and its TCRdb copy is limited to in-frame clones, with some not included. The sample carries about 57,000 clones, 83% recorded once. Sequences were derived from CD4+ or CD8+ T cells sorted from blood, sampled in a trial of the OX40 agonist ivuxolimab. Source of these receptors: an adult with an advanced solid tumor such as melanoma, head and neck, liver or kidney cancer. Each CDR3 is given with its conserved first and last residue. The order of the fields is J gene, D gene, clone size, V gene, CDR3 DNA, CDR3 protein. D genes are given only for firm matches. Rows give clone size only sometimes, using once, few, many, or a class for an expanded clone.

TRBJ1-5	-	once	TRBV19	TGTGCCAGTAGTGATCTGGGGGGGGCGCGGGGCAATCAGCCCCAGCATTTT	CASSDLGGARGNQPQHF
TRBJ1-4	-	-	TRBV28	TGTGCCAGCAGTTTGTCCGGGGGCAGGGAAAAACTGTTTTTT	CASSLSGGREKLFF
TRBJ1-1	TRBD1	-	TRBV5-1	TGCGCCAGCAGCTTAGATCCGACAGGGTCATCCGCTGAAGCTTTCTTT	CASSLDPTGSSAEAFF
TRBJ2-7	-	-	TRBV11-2	TGTGCCAGCAGCTCAGACAGACAGGGACTCTACGAGCAGTACTTC	CASSSDRQGLYEQYF
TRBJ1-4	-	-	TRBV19	TGTGCCACCAGGGGAGTCAACGAAGAAAAACTGTTTTTT	CATRGVNEEKLFF
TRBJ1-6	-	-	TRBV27	TGTGCCAGCAGTTTATCGAGCGCGCGGGGTAGGGCACCCCTCCACTTT	CASSLSSARGRAPLHF
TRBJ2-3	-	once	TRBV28	TGTGCCAGCAGTATCCGGACTAGCACAGATACGCAGTATTTT	CASSIRTSTDTQYF
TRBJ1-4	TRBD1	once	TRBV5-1	TGCGCCAGCAGCCCGGGACAGGGGGTGGATAAACTGTTTTTT	CASSPGQGVDKLFF
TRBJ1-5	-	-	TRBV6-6	TGTGCCAGCAGTGATGGGCAGGAATATCAGCCCCAGCATTTT	CASSDGQEYQPQHF
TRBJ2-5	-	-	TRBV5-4	TGTGCCAGCAGCCGAGTGGCCCCCATCCAAGAGACCCAGTACTTC	CASSRVAPIQETQYF
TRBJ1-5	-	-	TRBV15	TGTGCCACCAGTGAGGGGAGCAATCAGCCCCAGCATTTT	CATSEGSNQPQHF
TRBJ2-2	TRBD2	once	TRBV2	TGTGCCAGCAGTGAATTGAGACTAGCGGGAACCGGGGAGCTGTTTTTT	CASSELRLAGTGELFF
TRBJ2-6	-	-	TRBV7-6	TGTGCCAGCAGTCCTCTCTCGGGCACTGGGGCCAACGTCCTGACTTTC	CASSPLSGTGANVLTF
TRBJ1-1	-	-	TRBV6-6	TGTGCCAGCAGTTACGGGGGGAACACTGAAGCTTTCTTT	CASSYGGNTEAFF
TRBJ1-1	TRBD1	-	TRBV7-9	TGTGCCAGCAGCTTAGGGCGGGACAGGGGCGCTGAAGCTTTCTTT	CASSLGRDRGAEAFF
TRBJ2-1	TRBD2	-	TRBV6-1	TGTGCCAGCAGTGCCTCTCTCGCGGGAGTGTCCTACAATGAGCAGTTCTTC	CASSASLAGVSYNEQFF
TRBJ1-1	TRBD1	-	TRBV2	TGTGCCAGCAGTGAACCGGGACAGGGCAGAGGCACTGAAGCTTTCTTT	CASSEPGQGRGTEAFF
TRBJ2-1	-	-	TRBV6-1	TGTGCCAGCAGTGAAGGGGGCAGGGGAACCTACAATGAGCAGTTCTTC	CASSEGGRGTYNEQFF
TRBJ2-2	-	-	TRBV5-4	TGTGCCAGCAGCTTGGAAGGGAACACCGGGGAGCTGTTTTTT	CASSLEGNTGELFF
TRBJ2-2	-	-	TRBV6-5	TGTGCCAGCAGCGCCGGCACAGCGAACACCGGGGAGCTGTTTTTT	CASSAGTANTGELFF
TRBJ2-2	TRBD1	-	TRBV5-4	TGTGCCAGCAGCTTCCGCGCTCCCGGGACAGCCCCCTATAGGCCGTTTTTT	CASSFRAPGTAPYRPFF
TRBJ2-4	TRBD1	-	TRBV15	TGTGCCACCAGCAGAGGGGGACAGGGAGTAGACATTCAGTACTTC	CATSRGGQGVDIQYF
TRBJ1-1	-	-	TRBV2	TGTGCCAGCAGAGCCGAAGGGGTGGGTAGTGGAGCTTTCTTT	CASRAEGVGSGAFF
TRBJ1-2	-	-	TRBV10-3	TGTGCCATCAGTGCAGGGAACTATGGCTACACCTTC	CAISAGNYGYTF
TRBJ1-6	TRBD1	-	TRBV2	TGTGCCAGCAGTGGACAGGGTGTGGGGTCACCCCTCCACTTT	CASSGQGVGSPLHF
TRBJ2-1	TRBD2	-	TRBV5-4	TGTGCCAGCAGCTTGGGATTCCAGCGGGGCTACAATGAGCAGTTCTTC	CASSLGFQRGYNEQFF
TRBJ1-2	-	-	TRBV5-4	TGTGCCAGCAGCTGGGAACAGGTCAACTATGGCTACACCTTC	CASSWEQVNYGYTF
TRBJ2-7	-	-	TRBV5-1	TGCGCCAGCAGCTTGGACGGACAGCCCTACGAGCAGTACTTC	CASSLDGQPYEQYF
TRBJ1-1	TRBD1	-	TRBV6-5	TGTGCCAGCAGCGCGTGGGACAGGGGCACTGAAGCTTTCTTT	CASSAWDRGTEAFF